Each of the 18 T cell receptor beta chains below was sequenced from the same sample in a study of PD-L1 blockade in urothelial cancer. The data were produced by immunoSEQ multiplex PCR, yet TCRdb's version contains in-frame clones alone and is incomplete. This sample carries about 24,000 clones, approximately 90% of them seen once, and the ten largest clones take around 2.9%. The sample here was PBMCs, taken around atezolizumab (anti-PD-L1) treatment. The receptors were sampled from a man in his forties or fifties with urothelial cancer.

This chain connects TRBV6-5 to TRBJ2-3, with 10 nucleotides matching TRBD2. Germline V gene lookup returns CDR1 MNHEY and CDR2 SVGAGI. The CDR3 sequence is 16 residues long. The trim removed 2 bases at V and 5 bases at J, leaving 7 bases unmatched. The DNA of the CDR3 is TGTGCCAGCAGTTACCTAAGCGGGAGGGCTGGAGATACGCAGTATTTT. It translates to CASSYLSGRAGDTQYF.

By share, this clone ranks as large. The V gene is TRBV13, the J gene TRBJ2-1; D not resolved. V was clipped by 6 bases and J by 8 bases, with 11 bases between them. The CDR3 contains 12 residues. Germline V gene sequence: CDR1 PRHDT, CDR2 FYEKMQ (reference sequence). The CDR3 sequence: CASSPNRDEQFF. In DNA, the CDR3 is TGTGCCAGCAGTCCTAATCGGGATGAGCAGTTCTTC.

The chain combines TRBV28 with TRBJ2-2, with 15 bases that match TRBD2. This CDR3 comprises 17 residues. CDR1 and CDR2 from the germline V gene are MDHEN and SYDVKM. Unmatched junction bases numbered 5, after V lost 8 bases and J lost 1 base. DNA of the CDR3: TGTGCCAGCCGGACTAGCGGGAGGGAGAAGAACACCGGGGAGCTGTTTTTT. Translating gives CASRTSGREKNTGELFF. Full variable domain (remainder filled in from reference TRBV28 and TRBJ2-2): DVKVTQSSRYLVKRTGEKVFLECVQDMDHENMFWYRQDPGLGLRLIYFSYDVKMKEKGDIPEGYSVSREKKERFSLILESASTNQTSMYLCASRTSGREKNTGELFFGEGSRLTVL.

This chain links TRBV6-4 with TRBJ2-1; tentatively, D is TRBD2 (6 bases). The V gene's germline CDR1 is MRHNA and CDR2 SNTAGT. V was clipped by 3 bases and J by 5 bases, with 8 bases between them. CDR3 length: 13 amino acids. CDR3 DNA sequence: TGTGCCAGCAGTGATGGCGGGAACAATGAGCAGTTCTTC. This encodes CASSDGGNNEQFF.

This clone was detected a few times. The CDR3 region is CASSNTYEQYF. The CDR3 coding sequence is TGTGCCAGCAGCAACACCTACGAGCAGTACTTC. This sequence joins TRBV21-1 and TRBJ2-7; no check of the table's D call, TRBD1, against the DNA was made. TRBV21-1 is described as a pseudogene. The length of the CDR3 is 11 residues.

The chain combines TRBV21-1 with TRBJ2-1; the DNA was not used to check the table's D call, TRBD2. TRBV21-1 is shown as a pseudogene. CDR3 size: 16 residues. The CDR3 is CASSKVRSGSPNEQFF. CDR3 nucleotide sequence: TGTGCCAGCAGCAAAGTCAGAAGCGGGAGCCCCAATGAGCAGTTCTTC.

The V call is TRBV18, the J call TRBJ2-2; D is uncertain. CDR3 length: 16 residues. Trimming shortened V by 1 base and J by 2 bases, and 11 bases separated the two germline ends. Germline V CDR1 and CDR2: KGHSH, LQKENI. CDR3 protein: CASSPRPGRNTGELFF. The CDR3 DNA follows: TGTGCCAGCTCACCACGCCCTGGCAGAAACACCGGGGAGCTGTTTTTT. The full variable domain, its missing parts supplied by reference TRBV18 and TRBJ2-2, is NAGVMQNPRHLVRRRGQEARLRCSPMKGHSHVYWYRQLPEEGLKFMVYLQKENIIDESGMPKERFSAEFPKEGPSILRIQQVVRGDSAAYFCASSPRPGRNTGELFFGEGSRLTVL.

The genes are TRBV11-2 and TRBJ1-5, with D possibly matching TRBD1 (6 bases). The CDR3 is 15 residues long. Between the trimmed V and J ends, which lost 2 bases and 2 bases, there was a span of 10 bases. Germline V gene lookup returns CDR1 SGHAT and CDR2 FQNNGV. CDR3 nucleotides: TGTGCCAGCAGCTTATTAGGGGGAGGCAATCAGCCCCAGCATTTT. It translates to CASSLLGGGNQPQHF.

The rearrangement uses TRBV7-2 and TRBJ2-1; tentatively, D is TRBD2 (5 bases). The V end was cut by 4 bases, the J end by 5 bases, with 12 bases between. CDR3 length: 14 amino acids. From germline, CDR1 is SGHTA and CDR2 FQGNSA. CDR3 nucleotide sequence: TGTGCCAGCAGCTCCTGGACTTTTAACAATGAGCAGTTCTTC. The encoded protein is CASSSWTFNNEQFF.

The rearrangement links TRBV4-3 to TRBJ1-1, with TRBD1 as a possible D gene (5 bases). V lost 0 bases and J lost 5, with 13 bases in between. From germline, CDR1 is LGHNA and CDR2 YSLEER. The CDR3 extends over 15 amino acids. The CDR3 spells CASSQEGAGWTEAFF. DNA for the CDR3: TGCGCCAGCAGCCAAGAAGGTGCAGGGTGGACTGAAGCTTTCTTT.

The J gene is TRBJ2-5, the V gene TRBV9; 11 nucleotides line up with TRBD2. The CDR3 runs 17 residues. Germline CDR1 SGDLS, CDR2 YYNGEE. The V segment lost 0 bases and the J segment 5 bases; nucleotides outside the gene matches: 9. The CDR3 region is CASSVGSSGGQGETQYF. The CDR3 nucleotides are TGTGCCAGCAGCGTAGGTTCTAGCGGGGGGCAGGGGGAGACCCAGTACTTC.

This clone appeared once. The J gene is TRBJ2-2, the V gene TRBV28, with TRBD2 matching over 8 bases. Germline CDR1 is MDHEN and CDR2 is SYDVKM. CDR3 size: 15 residues. V dropped 2 bases and J dropped 4; count of bases not matched to a gene: 3. The CDR3 DNA reads as TGTGCCAGCAGTTTACCCGGGGGGGGCACCGGGGAGCTGTTTTTT. This gives the protein CASSLPGGGTGELFF.

The rearrangement joins TRBV19 to TRBJ1-5; D may be TRBD1 (5 bases). Germline V gene lookup returns CDR1 LNHDA and CDR2 SQIVND (reference sequence). There are 12 residues in the CDR3. V lost 0 bases, J lost 12 bases, and 9 bases lay in between. CDR3 sequence: CASSIDRQGQHF. The CDR3 nucleotides read TGTGCCAGTAGTATAGATCGGCAGGGCCAGCATTTT.

The rearrangement uses TRBV5-6 and TRBJ1-6, with D possibly matching TRBD1 (6 bases). The CDR3 length is 16 residues. Germline V gene sequence: CDR1 SGHDT, CDR2 YYEEEE. V dropped 0 bases and J dropped 5 bases, with 12 bases sitting between them. The CDR3 nucleotides read TGTGCCAGCAGCTTGGCAGGGGTACCCGATAATTCACCCCTCCACTTT. This gives the protein CASSLAGVPDNSPLHF.

This clone has a handful of counts. The J gene is TRBJ1-3, the V gene TRBV7-2; tentatively, D is TRBD1 (5 bases). This CDR3 comprises 15 residues. V was clipped by 1 base and J by 1 base, with 8 bases between them. Germline CDR1 and CDR2: SGHTA and FQGNSA. The CDR3 loop is CASSLGTGSGNTIYF. In nucleotides, the CDR3 is TGTGCCAGCAGCTTAGGCACAGGATCTGGAAACACCATATATTTT.

The chain has TRBV5-1 and TRBJ2-7; 8 bases fit TRBD2. The V and J ends lost 0 bases and 0 bases, in that order; junction bases with no gene match: 2. Germline V gene data show CDR1 as SGHRS and CDR2 as YFSETQ. The CDR3 loop spans 15 amino acids. Here the CDR3 reads CASSLGGRPSYEQYF. The CDR3, as DNA: TGCGCCAGCAGCTTGGGCGGGAGGCCCTCCTACGAGCAGTACTTC. Drawing the rest from reference TRBV5-1 and TRBJ2-7, the complete variable domain is KAGVTQTPRYLIKTRGQQVTLSCSPISGHRSVSWYQQTPGQGLQFLFEYFSETQRNKGNFPGRFSGRQFSNSRSEMNVSTLELGDSALYLCASSLGGRPSYEQYFGPGTRLTVT.

J is TRBJ2-7 and V is TRBV7-8; tentatively, D is TRBD2 (5 bases). The CDR3 runs to 13 residues. CDR1 is SGHVS, CDR2 FQNEAQ, per germline. V shed 5 bases and J shed 6 bases, with 14 bases lying between them. CDR3 sequence: CASSPDRRREQYF. The CDR3 DNA reads TGTGCCAGCAGCCCAGATCGGAGGCGCGAGCAGTACTTC.

The chain is built from TRBV5-5 and TRBJ2-7; perhaps TRBD2 as D (5 bases). This CDR3 spans 15 amino acids. CDR1 and CDR2 from the germline V gene are SGHKS and YYEKEE (reference sequence). The ends were cut back, 3 bases at V and 2 bases at J, with 15 bases in the middle. The CDR3 nucleotides are TGTGCCAGCAGCTCGAGCGCGCAGGAGGCCTACGAGCAGTACTTC. Translated: CASSSSAQEAYEQYF.